These T cell receptor beta chains were read from a single sample in a study of OX40 agonist ivuxolimab in advanced cancers. Profiled with immunoSEQ multiplex PCR; TCRdb holds only in-frame clones, not every one. The sample contains some 61,000 clones, roughly four fifths of which appear only once. The specimen was CD4+ or CD8+ T cells sorted from blood, collected in a trial of the OX40 agonist ivuxolimab. The source of these receptors is an adult with an advanced solid tumor such as melanoma, head and neck, liver or kidney cancer. Each CDR3 is given with its conserved first and last residue. Fields, in order: J gene, V gene, clone size, D gene, CDR3 protein, CDR3 DNA. D genes are given only for firm matches. Not all rows give a size; the values are once, few, many and, for expanded clones, a class.

>TRBJ2-5|TRBV14|.|.
CASSHIETQYF
TGTGCCAGCAGCCATATCGAGACCCAGTACTTC
>TRBJ2-2|TRBV2|.|TRBD2
CASSGRAGGSGELFF
TGTGCCAGCAGTGGCCGTGCGGGAGGGTCCGGGGAGCTGTTTTTT
>TRBJ2-1|TRBV2|few|.
CASSKVGDESYNEQFF
TGTGCCAGCTCGAAGGTCGGAGACGAATCCTACAATGAGCAGTTCTTC
>TRBJ2-1|TRBV19|few|.
CASSIVARNEQFF
TGTGCCAGTAGTATCGTGGCTAGAAATGAGCAGTTCTTC
>TRBJ2-1|TRBV29-1|.|.
CSVEGGSGTNYNEQFF
TGCAGCGTTGAAGGTGGGTCGGGCACTAACTACAATGAGCAGTTCTTC
>TRBJ2-7|TRBV5-1|.|TRBD2
CASSSQPGTSGGPEAQYF
TGCGCCAGCAGCTCGCAGCCTGGGACTAGCGGGGGCCCCGAGGCACAGTACTTC
>TRBJ2-7|TRBV7-9|.|.
CASSLGIAEQYF
TGTGCCAGCAGCTTAGGAATAGCCGAGCAGTACTTC
>TRBJ2-3|TRBV7-9|.|.
CASSLTGRDTQYF
TGTGCCAGCAGCTTAACCGGACGGGATACGCAGTATTTT
>TRBJ2-7|TRBV4-2|few|.
CASSYSLADSYEQYF
TGTGCCAGCAGCTACTCTTTAGCGGATTCCTACGAGCAGTACTTC
>TRBJ2-1|TRBV20-1|.|.
CSAVEREQFF
TGCAGTGCTGTAGAGCGGGAGCAGTTCTTC
>TRBJ1-2|TRBV19|.|.
CASSPLPGGGYTF
TGTGCCAGTAGTCCCCTCCCCGGGGGCGGCTACACCTTC
>TRBJ1-2|TRBV28|.|.
CATINSGYGYTF
TGTGCCACCATCAACTCGGGTTATGGCTACACCTTC
>TRBJ2-1|TRBV7-8|.|.
CASSFNLDSGEQFF
TGTGCCAGCAGCTTCAACCTTGACTCGGGTGAGCAGTTCTTC
>TRBJ2-5|TRBV18|.|TRBD2
CASSPPVGLAGQETQYF
TGTGCCAGCTCACCCCCCGTGGGACTAGCGGGCCAAGAGACCCAGTACTTC
>TRBJ2-7|TRBV7-2|.|TRBD2
CASSFGGEYEQYF
TGTGCCAGCAGCTTTGGGGGGGAATACGAGCAGTACTTC
>TRBJ2-1|TRBV10-3|.|.
CAIRPAGPREQFF
TGTGCCATCAGACCGGCGGGGCCTCGGGAGCAGTTCTTC